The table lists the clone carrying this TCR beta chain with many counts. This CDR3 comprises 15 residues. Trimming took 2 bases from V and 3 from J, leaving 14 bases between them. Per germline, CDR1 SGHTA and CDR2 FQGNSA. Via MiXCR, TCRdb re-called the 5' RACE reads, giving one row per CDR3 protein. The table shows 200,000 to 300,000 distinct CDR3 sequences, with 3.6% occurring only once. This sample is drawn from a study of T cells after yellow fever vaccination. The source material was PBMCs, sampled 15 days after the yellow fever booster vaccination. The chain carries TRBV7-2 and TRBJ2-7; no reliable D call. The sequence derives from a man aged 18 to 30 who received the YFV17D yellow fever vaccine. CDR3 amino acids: CASSLMSFSSYEQYF. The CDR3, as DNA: TGTGCCAGCAGCTTAATGAGCTTCTCTAGCTACGAGCAGTACTTC.